These T cell receptor beta chains were read from a single sample in a study of tumor-infiltrating lymphocytes in primary liver carcinoma. TCRdb passed the multiplex PCR reads through MiXCR, listing each CDR3 protein once. The sample lists 80,000 or so distinct CDR3 sequences; 69% were seen once. Input material: tumor-adjacent normal liver tissue. These receptors all stem from a man in his forties with primary liver carcinoma and hepatitis B virus infection. Both conserved end residues are part of each CDR3. The order of the fields is CDR3 protein, CDR3 DNA, clone size, J gene, V gene, D gene. The D gene is left open where the match is weak. The listing skips clone size in some rows; elsewhere it reads once, few, many or a size class.

CTSSYTQNHNTGELFF,TGTACCAGCAGCTATACACAGAACCATAACACCGGGGAGCTGTTTTTT,NA,TRBJ2-2,TRBV6-5,NA
CSARDGQGVQETQYF,TGCAGTGCTAGAGATGGGCAGGGAGTCCAAGAGACCCAGTACTTC,NA,TRBJ2-5,TRBV20-1,NA
CASSLGIVNEQFF,TGTGCCAGCAGCTTAGGGATCGTCAATGAGCAGTTCTTC,many,TRBJ2-1,TRBV5-6,NA
CASSQGSGRNYEQYF,TGCGCCAGCAGCCAAGGATCGGGGCGGAATTACGAGCAGTACTTC,NA,TRBJ2-7,TRBV4-3,NA
CASSLNQPQHF,TGTGCCAGCAGCTTGAATCAGCCCCAGCATTTT,many,TRBJ1-5,TRBV11-2,NA
CASSAAVIPNLTEAFF,TGTGCCAGTAGTGCGGCCGTCATCCCTAACCTCACTGAAGCTTTCTTT,NA,TRBJ1-1,TRBV19,NA
CASSDRDRGSNEQFF,TGTGCCAGCAGTGACAGGGACAGGGGAAGCAATGAACAGTTCTTC,NA,TRBJ2-1,TRBV6-4,TRBD1
CASSSRTSGISYNEQFF,TGTGCCAGCAGCTCGCGGACTAGCGGGATTTCCTACAATGAGCAGTTCTTC,few,TRBJ2-1,TRBV7-3,TRBD2
CSVDAGANYGYTF,TGCAGCGTTGACGCAGGAGCTAACTATGGCTACACTTTC,NA,TRBJ1-2,TRBV29-1,NA
CASSLAAGGADTPYF,TGTGCCAGCAGCTTGGCAGCGGGAGGGGCAGATACGCCGTATTTT,NA,TRBJ2-3,TRBV5-6,TRBD2
CVSSLGAGHTEAFF,TGTGTCAGCAGCTTAGGAGCAGGCCACACTGAAGCTTTCTTT,NA,TRBJ1-1,TRBV5-4,NA
CASRQQMTLYSNQPQYF,TGCGCCAGCCGCCAACAAATGACACTTTATAGCAATCAGCCCCAGTATTTT,NA,TRBJ2-3,TRBV4-1,NA
CAIQDWQGCADTQYF,TGCGCCATCCAAGATTGGCAGGGGTGTGCAGATACGCAGTATTTT,once,TRBJ2-3,TRBV4-1,NA
CASSRGSKSQVQHF,TGTGCCAGCAGTCGCGGGTCAAAAAGTCAGGTCCAGCATTTT,NA,TRBJ1-5,TRBV11-2,NA
CASSVVQGAAYEQYF,TGTGCCAGCAGCGTGGTGCAGGGGGCGGCCTACGAGCAGTATTTC,NA,TRBJ2-7,TRBV11-2,TRBD1
CASSSRTSGRSGELFF,TGTGCCAGCAGCTCGAGGACTAGCGGGAGGTCTGGGGAGCTGTTTTTT,NA,TRBJ2-2,TRBV13,TRBD2
CSAATLLETQCF,TGCAGCGCCGCGACTTTGCTAGAGACCCAGTGCTTC,NA,TRBJ2-5,TRBV29-1,NA
CASSLYGRRDRETYRQYF,TGTGCCAGCAGCTTATATGGCCGACGTGACAGGGAAACCTACAGGCAGTACTTC,NA,TRBJ2-7,TRBV7-9,TRBD1
CASSSSSWITYEQYF,TGTGCCAGCAGCTCATCCTCATGGATTACCTACGAGCAGTACTTC,once,TRBJ2-7,TRBV11-2,NA
CPSSQPVAIAGDEWNTGEPFF,TGCCCCAGCAGCCAACCAGTCGCAATAGCGGGAGACGAGTGGAACACAGGGGAGCCGTTTTTT,NA,TRBJ2-2,TRBV4-3,TRBD2
CASRSVPGAGGREREQYF,TGTGCCAGCAGGTCAGTCCCCGGGGCTGGCGGGAGGGAGCGTGAGCAGTACTTC,NA,TRBJ2-7,TRBV11-2,TRBD2
CTSSQDLGGGYEQYF,TGCACTAGCAGCCAAGATTTGGGAGGTGGTTACGAGCAGTACTTC,NA,TRBJ2-7,TRBV4-1,NA
CASSIDKDYGYTF,TGTGCCAGCAGTATTGACAAGGACTATGGCTACACCTTC,many,TRBJ1-2,TRBV12-3/TRBV12-4,NA
CASSLELLAGMSEQFF,TGTGCTAGCAGCTTAGAACTCCTAGCGGGAATGAGTGAGCAATTCTTC,NA,TRBJ2-1,TRBV11-2,TRBD2
CASSFQVTGGNNYDYTF,TGTGCCAGCAGTTTCCAAGTGACAGGAGGCAATAACTATGACTACACCTTC,NA,TRBJ1-2,TRBV6-5,NA
CASSEVVLTYQETQYF,TGTGCCAGCAGTGAAGTTGTTCTAACGTATCAAGAGACCCAGTACTTC,NA,TRBJ2-5,TRBV6-1,NA
CASSQVSVVGVYTEAFF,TGTGCCAGCAGCCAAGTTAGTGTGGTAGGGGTTTACACTGAAGCTTTCTTT,NA,TRBJ1-1,TRBV4-2,NA
CASCLLTTDTQYF,TGTGCCTCGTGCCTTCTGACGACAGATACGCAGTATTTT,NA,TRBJ2-3,TRBV10-3,NA
CASRGTDLDEASF,TGTGCCAGCCGAGGGACGGACCTCGATGAAGCTTCCTTT,NA,TRBJ1-1,TRBV5-6,NA
CASSDPGTSGKRACF,TGTGCCAGCAGTGATCCCGGGACTAGCGGGAAACGGGCGTGCTTC,NA,TRBJ2-1,TRBV28,TRBD2
CASNRSGLAGFDYEQFF,TGTGCCAGCAACCGTAGTGGGCTAGCGGGGTTCGACTACGAGCAGTTCTTC,once,TRBJ2-1,TRBV13,TRBD2
CASSQDQLAGVPEIQYF,TGCGCCAGCAGCCAAGACCAATTAGCGGGTGTGCCAGAGATCCAGTACTTC,few,TRBJ2-5,TRBV4-1,TRBD2
CASSHQGHTGELFF,TGTGCCAGCAGTCACCAGGGGCACACCGGGGAGCTGTTTTTT,many,TRBJ2-2,TRBV6-6,NA
CASSFRALTTHVPEQFF,TGTGCCAGCAGCTTCCGGGCTCTGACTACCCATGTCCCAGAACAGTTCTTC,once,TRBJ2-1,TRBV11-2,NA
CASSWRGNQPQHF,TGTGCCAGCAGTTGGCGGGGCAATCAGCCCCAGCATTTT,many,TRBJ1-5,TRBV6-5,NA
CASSQAPGVNEQYF,TGCGCCAGCAGCCAAGCCCCAGGGGTCAACGAGCAGTACTTC,many,TRBJ2-7,TRBV4-1,NA
CATSDPSRDVEQFF,TGTGCCACCAGTGACCCCTCTCGGGACGTTGAGCAGTTCTTC,NA,TRBJ2-1,TRBV24-1,NA
CAGSGAGADNEQFF,TGTGCCGGCAGCGGGGCAGGAGCGGACAATGAACAGTTCTTC,NA,TRBJ2-1,TRBV5-6,TRBD2
CASSLSTGGSANYGYTF,TGTGCCAGCAGTTTATCGACAGGGGGCAGCGCTAACTATGGCTACACCTTC,NA,TRBJ1-2,TRBV28,TRBD1
CAISPGETGGVYGYTF,TGTGCCATCAGCCCGGGAGAGACAGGGGGTGTCTATGGCTACACCTTC,NA,TRBJ1-2,TRBV15,TRBD1
CVSNPGPAGTDTQYF,TGTGTCAGCAACCCAGGACCAGCGGGAACAGATACGCAGTATTTT,NA,TRBJ2-3,TRBV6-5,TRBD2
CASNLNPQGVETQNF,TGTGCCAGCAACTTAAACCCACAGGGGGTAGAGACCCAGAACTTC,NA,TRBJ2-5,TRBV7-8,TRBD1
CASSINGLRATGQFF,TGTGCCAGCAGCATAAACGGCTTGCGGGCCACTGGGCAGTTCTTC,NA,TRBJ2-1,TRBV11-2,NA